The rows below give T cell receptor beta chains drawn from one sample of a study of T cell changes during pregnancy in multiple sclerosis. Using immunoSEQ multiplex PCR, the repertoire was profiled, and TCRdb retains in-frame clones only, with some absent. The table includes about 51,000 clones, just over 90% detected once. Here the sequenced sample was peripheral blood, taken in the second trimester of pregnancy. These TCRs come from a female donor with multiple sclerosis, enrolled in a pregnancy study. Both conserved end residues are part of each CDR3. The D gene is left open where the match is weak. Size is omitted from some rows. Given values are once, few, many or a class for expanded clones.

d_gene: -
v_gene: TRBV5-6
j_gene: TRBJ1-2
abundance: -
CDR3nt: TGTGCCAGCAGTTATACAGGAATGCTAAACTATGGCTACACCTTC
CDR3aa: CASSYTGMLNYGYTF

d_gene: -
v_gene: TRBV5-4
j_gene: TRBJ1-1
abundance: -
CDR3nt: TGTGCCAGCAGCGAAAAACAGAACACTGAAGCTTTCTTT
CDR3aa: CASSEKQNTEAFF

d_gene: TRBD1
v_gene: TRBV9
j_gene: TRBJ2-7
abundance: -
CDR3nt: TGTGCCAGCAGCCTCCGGGACAGGGGCGACGAGCAGTACTTC
CDR3aa: CASSLRDRGDEQYF

d_gene: TRBD1
v_gene: TRBV18
j_gene: TRBJ2-5
abundance: -
CDR3nt: TGTGCCAGCTCACCACGACAGGGATTTCAAGAGACCCAGTACTTC
CDR3aa: CASSPRQGFQETQYF

d_gene: TRBD2
v_gene: TRBV7-2
j_gene: TRBJ2-1
abundance: -
CDR3nt: TGTGCCAGCAGCCCCGGACTAGCTCCCTACAATGAGCAGTTCTTC
CDR3aa: CASSPGLAPYNEQFF

d_gene: -
v_gene: TRBV6-5
j_gene: TRBJ1-3
abundance: -
CDR3nt: TGTGCCAGCAGTTACTCTGCAGGGGCTGGAAACACCATATATTTT
CDR3aa: CASSYSAGAGNTIYF

d_gene: TRBD1
v_gene: TRBV4-3
j_gene: TRBJ1-2
abundance: -
CDR3nt: TGCGCCAGCAGCCTAGACAGGGCCTATGGCTACACCTTC
CDR3aa: CASSLDRAYGYTF

d_gene: -
v_gene: TRBV25-1
j_gene: TRBJ1-1
abundance: -
CDR3nt: TGTGCCGTCGGGGAGTTGAACACTGAAGCTTTCTTT
CDR3aa: CAVGELNTEAFF

d_gene: TRBD1
v_gene: TRBV25-1
j_gene: TRBJ2-7
abundance: -
CDR3nt: TGTGCCAGCACGAGACAGGGGGTTTACGAGCAGTACTTC
CDR3aa: CASTRQGVYEQYF

d_gene: TRBD1
v_gene: TRBV12-5
j_gene: TRBJ2-1
abundance: -
CDR3nt: TGTGCTAGTGGTACGGGACAGACTGAGCAGTTCTTC
CDR3aa: CASGTGQTEQFF

d_gene: -
v_gene: TRBV7-8
j_gene: TRBJ2-7
abundance: -
CDR3nt: TGTGCCAGCAGCTTAGGCGCGGTCACCTACGAGCAGTACTTC
CDR3aa: CASSLGAVTYEQYF

d_gene: TRBD2
v_gene: TRBV4-3
j_gene: TRBJ2-3
abundance: -
CDR3nt: TGCGCCAGCAGCCCTAGCCTAGCGGGAGAGAGGGCAGATACGCAGTATTTT
CDR3aa: CASSPSLAGERADTQYF

d_gene: -
v_gene: TRBV12-5
j_gene: TRBJ2-3
abundance: -
CDR3nt: TGTGCTAGTGGTTTGGACGGACAGCATGATACGCAGTATTTT
CDR3aa: CASGLDGQHDTQYF

d_gene: TRBD1
v_gene: TRBV4-2
j_gene: TRBJ2-7
abundance: -
CDR3nt: TGTGCCAGCAGCCAAGTGGGACAGGGCACCTACGAGCAGTACTTC
CDR3aa: CASSQVGQGTYEQYF

d_gene: -
v_gene: TRBV7-2
j_gene: TRBJ1-6
abundance: -
CDR3nt: TGTGCCAGCAGCCTCAGTAATTCACCCCTCCACTTT
CDR3aa: CASSLSNSPLHF

d_gene: TRBD1
v_gene: TRBV6-1
j_gene: TRBJ1-1
abundance: -
CDR3nt: TGTGCCAGCAGTCCAGGACAGGGAATAGGAGCTTTCTTT
CDR3aa: CASSPGQGIGAFF

d_gene: TRBD1
v_gene: TRBV30
j_gene: TRBJ1-5
abundance: -
CDR3nt: TGTGCCTGGACCCCCGGTTGGGGACAGGGGCCGCATTTT
CDR3aa: CAWTPGWGQGPHF

d_gene: -
v_gene: TRBV4-3
j_gene: TRBJ2-7
abundance: -
CDR3nt: TGCGCCAGCAGCCAAGATCGGGAAGCGCTCTGGGAGCAGTACTTC
CDR3aa: CASSQDREALWEQYF

d_gene: TRBD2
v_gene: TRBV12-5
j_gene: TRBJ2-3
abundance: -
CDR3nt: TGTGCTAGTGGTTCAAATCTAGCGGGAGAGGGCACAGATACGCAGTATTTT
CDR3aa: CASGSNLAGEGTDTQYF

d_gene: -
v_gene: TRBV19
j_gene: TRBJ1-5
abundance: -
CDR3nt: TGTGCCAGTAGTATTATCTTGGGGCGCGCTCAGCCCCAGCATTTT
CDR3aa: CASSIILGRAQPQHF

d_gene: TRBD1
v_gene: TRBV27
j_gene: TRBJ2-6
abundance: once
CDR3nt: TGTGCCAGCAGTCCGGACAGGGCGAGCTCTGGGGCCAACGTCCTGACTTTC
CDR3aa: CASSPDRASSGANVLTF

d_gene: TRBD2
v_gene: TRBV29-1
j_gene: TRBJ2-5
abundance: -
CDR3nt: TGCAGCGTTGGTGGCGGGAGGTCTGAGACCCAGTACTTC
CDR3aa: CSVGGGRSETQYF

d_gene: TRBD2
v_gene: TRBV27
j_gene: TRBJ2-5
abundance: -
CDR3nt: TGTGCCAGCAGTTCAAACGCGGGGGGCCAAGAGACCCAGTACTTC
CDR3aa: CASSSNAGGQETQYF

d_gene: -
v_gene: TRBV7-3
j_gene: TRBJ2-3
abundance: -
CDR3nt: TGTGCCAGCAGCTTACTAGCGAGCCGCACAGATACGCAGTATTTT
CDR3aa: CASSLLASRTDTQYF

d_gene: -
v_gene: TRBV4-1
j_gene: TRBJ1-4
abundance: once
CDR3nt: TGCGCCAGCAGGGGAGATAATGAAAAACTGTTTTTT
CDR3aa: CASRGDNEKLFF

d_gene: TRBD1
v_gene: TRBV7-9
j_gene: TRBJ2-7
abundance: -
CDR3nt: TGTGCCAGCAGCCTGGGACAGGGGTTTTGGATTGGCGAGCAGTACTTC
CDR3aa: CASSLGQGFWIGEQYF

d_gene: -
v_gene: TRBV4-3
j_gene: TRBJ1-2
abundance: -
CDR3nt: TGCGCCAGCAGCCAAGATCGCGGGGGTTTGGGGTATGGCTACACCTTC
CDR3aa: CASSQDRGGLGYGYTF

d_gene: TRBD2
v_gene: TRBV14
j_gene: TRBJ2-5
abundance: -
CDR3nt: TGTGCCAGCAGCCCATGGACTAGCGGGCAAGAGACCCAGTACTTC
CDR3aa: CASSPWTSGQETQYF

d_gene: -
v_gene: TRBV5-4
j_gene: TRBJ2-1
abundance: -
CDR3nt: TGTGCCAGCAGCCACCCTAACAGCCTCTACAATGAGCAGTTCTTC
CDR3aa: CASSHPNSLYNEQFF

d_gene: TRBD1
v_gene: TRBV18
j_gene: TRBJ1-1
abundance: -
CDR3nt: TGTGCCAGCTCACCACCGGGACAGGGGGGGAATAGGGTCACTGAAGCTTTCTTT
CDR3aa: CASSPPGQGGNRVTEAFF

d_gene: TRBD2
v_gene: TRBV28
j_gene: TRBJ2-1
abundance: -
CDR3nt: TGTGCCAGCAGTCCCCTGACGATTGCGGGAGGGAATGAGCAGTTCTTC
CDR3aa: CASSPLTIAGGNEQFF

d_gene: -
v_gene: TRBV30
j_gene: TRBJ1-1
abundance: -
CDR3nt: TGTGCCTGGAGTCCAGACAGAGAGATGAACACTGAAGCTTTCTTT
CDR3aa: CAWSPDREMNTEAFF

d_gene: -
v_gene: TRBV19
j_gene: TRBJ2-3
abundance: -
CDR3nt: TGTGCCACATTAGCCACAGATACGCAGTATTTT
CDR3aa: CATLATDTQYF

d_gene: TRBD2
v_gene: TRBV6-4
j_gene: TRBJ2-5
abundance: -
CDR3nt: TGTGCCAGCTCGAGAGGGACTTATCGGGCTAGCGGGAGGCAAGAGACCCAGTACTTC
CDR3aa: CASSRGTYRASGRQETQYF

d_gene: -
v_gene: TRBV6-5
j_gene: TRBJ2-7
abundance: once
CDR3nt: TGTGCCAGCAGCACGACTATATCCTACGAGCAGTACTTC
CDR3aa: CASSTTISYEQYF

d_gene: TRBD2
v_gene: TRBV2
j_gene: TRBJ2-3
abundance: -
CDR3nt: TGTGCCAGCATCAGGACTAGCGGGATCACAGATACGCAGTATTTT
CDR3aa: CASIRTSGITDTQYF

d_gene: TRBD1
v_gene: TRBV19
j_gene: TRBJ1-2
abundance: -
CDR3nt: TGTGCCAGTAACTCAGGGGGACTGAACTATGGCTACACCTTC
CDR3aa: CASNSGGLNYGYTF

d_gene: TRBD1
v_gene: TRBV12-5
j_gene: TRBJ1-5
abundance: few
CDR3nt: TGTGCTAGTGGCCAAGGGACAGCGAATCAGCCCCAGCATTTT
CDR3aa: CASGQGTANQPQHF

d_gene: -
v_gene: TRBV6-4
j_gene: TRBJ2-3
abundance: -
CDR3nt: TGTGCCAGCAGTGAGGGCCCCTTCACAGATACGCAGTATTTT
CDR3aa: CASSEGPFTDTQYF

d_gene: TRBD2
v_gene: TRBV5-4
j_gene: TRBJ2-1
abundance: -
CDR3nt: TGTGCCAGCAGCCGGCGAGCGGGAGGCCGCTCCTACAATGAGCAGTTCTTC
CDR3aa: CASSRRAGGRSYNEQFF

d_gene: TRBD1
v_gene: TRBV7-9
j_gene: TRBJ1-1
abundance: -
CDR3nt: TGTGCCAGCAGCCCCTCGACAGGGGAGGCTTTCTTT
CDR3aa: CASSPSTGEAFF

d_gene: TRBD1
v_gene: TRBV2
j_gene: TRBJ2-2
abundance: -
CDR3nt: TGTGCCAGCAGTCCCAAGACAGGGGAGAACACCGGGGAGCTGTTTTTT
CDR3aa: CASSPKTGENTGELFF

d_gene: TRBD1
v_gene: TRBV7-8
j_gene: TRBJ2-3
abundance: -
CDR3nt: TGTGCCAGCAGCTCGGCGGACAGGGGGCTTTCCGATACGCAGTATTTT
CDR3aa: CASSSADRGLSDTQYF

d_gene: TRBD1
v_gene: TRBV27
j_gene: TRBJ1-2
abundance: -
CDR3nt: TGTGCCAGCAGTCCCGGACAGGGTGGTGGCTACACCTTC
CDR3aa: CASSPGQGGGYTF

d_gene: TRBD2
v_gene: TRBV28
j_gene: TRBJ2-7
abundance: -
CDR3nt: TGTGCCAGCAGCTCAATGCAGAGGACTAGATCCTACGAGCAGTACTTC
CDR3aa: CASSSMQRTRSYEQYF

d_gene: -
v_gene: TRBV5-5
j_gene: TRBJ1-1
abundance: -
CDR3nt: TGTGCCAGCAGCCTACAGTTAATGAACACTGAAGCTTTCTTT
CDR3aa: CASSLQLMNTEAFF